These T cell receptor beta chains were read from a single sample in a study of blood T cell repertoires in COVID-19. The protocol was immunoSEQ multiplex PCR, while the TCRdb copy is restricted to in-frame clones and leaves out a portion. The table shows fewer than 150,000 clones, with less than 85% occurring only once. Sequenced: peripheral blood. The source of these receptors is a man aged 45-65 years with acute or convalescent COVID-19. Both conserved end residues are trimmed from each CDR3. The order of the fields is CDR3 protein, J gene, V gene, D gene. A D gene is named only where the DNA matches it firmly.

CDR3 protein: ASSLGEMGYT
J gene: TRBJ1-2
V gene: TRBV5-4
D gene: -

CDR3 protein: ASSYGGTNTGELF
J gene: TRBJ2-2
V gene: TRBV7-2
D gene: TRBD2

CDR3 protein: ASSLEGQAYYEQY
J gene: TRBJ2-7
V gene: TRBV18
D gene: TRBD1

CDR3 protein: ASSPLGGNNEKLF
J gene: TRBJ1-4
V gene: TRBV18
D gene: -

CDR3 protein: ASSQGLATTGELF
J gene: TRBJ2-2
V gene: TRBV4-1
D gene: TRBD2

CDR3 protein: ASSQDLTGYNQPQH
J gene: TRBJ1-5
V gene: TRBV4-1
D gene: -

CDR3 protein: ASSSRGQEGLLF
J gene: TRBJ1-4
V gene: TRBV5-4
D gene: TRBD1

CDR3 protein: ASSLGEGEVTDTQY
J gene: TRBJ2-3
V gene: TRBV7-9
D gene: -

CDR3 protein: ASWMPGYYEQY
J gene: TRBJ2-7
V gene: TRBV21-1
D gene: -

CDR3 protein: ASSADRETQY
J gene: TRBJ2-3
V gene: TRBV7-3
D gene: TRBD1

CDR3 protein: ASSVHRAETQY
J gene: TRBJ2-5
V gene: TRBV9
D gene: -

CDR3 protein: ASSLGSTSGSADTQY
J gene: TRBJ2-3
V gene: TRBV7-6
D gene: TRBD2

CDR3 protein: ASRGTGETQY
J gene: TRBJ2-5
V gene: TRBV28
D gene: TRBD1

CDR3 protein: ASSPGRYEQY
J gene: TRBJ2-7
V gene: TRBV12-3/TRBV12-4
D gene: -

CDR3 protein: ASSLAGGNTIY
J gene: TRBJ1-3
V gene: TRBV5-5
D gene: -

CDR3 protein: ASSDGGWETQY
J gene: TRBJ2-5
V gene: TRBV10-1
D gene: -

CDR3 protein: ARWTVVSEKLF
J gene: TRBJ1-4
V gene: TRBV10-1
D gene: -